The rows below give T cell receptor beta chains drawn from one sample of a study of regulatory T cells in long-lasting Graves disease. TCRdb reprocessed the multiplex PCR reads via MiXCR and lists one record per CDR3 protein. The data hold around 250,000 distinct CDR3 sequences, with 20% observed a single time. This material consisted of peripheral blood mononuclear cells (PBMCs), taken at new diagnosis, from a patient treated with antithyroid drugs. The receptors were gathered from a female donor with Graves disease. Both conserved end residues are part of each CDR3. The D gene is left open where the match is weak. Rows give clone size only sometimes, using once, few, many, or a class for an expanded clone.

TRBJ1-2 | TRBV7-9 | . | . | TGTGCCAGCAGCTTAGAAATCTATGGCTACACCTTC | CASSLEIYGYTF
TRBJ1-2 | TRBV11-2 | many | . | TGTGCCAGCAGCTACGACAGGATCTATGGCTACACCTTC | CASSYDRIYGYTF
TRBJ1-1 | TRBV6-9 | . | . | TGTGCCAGCAGTTACAGGGCCGCATCGAGCGCTGAAGCTTTCTTT | CASSYRAASSAEAFF
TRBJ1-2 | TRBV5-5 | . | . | TGTGCCAGCAGCCTTAGACAGGTAGCGTCATATGGCTACACCTTC | CASSLRQVASYGYTF
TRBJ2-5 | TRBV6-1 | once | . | TGTGGCAGCAGATCCCCAGTGGAGACCCAGTACTTC | CGSRSPVETQYF
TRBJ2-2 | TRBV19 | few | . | TGTGCCAGTAGAGGAACTAGGATCACCGGGGAGCTGTTTTTT | CASRGTRITGELFF
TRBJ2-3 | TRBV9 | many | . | TGTGCCAGCAGCTTAAGAGGGGGGCGAGAAGATACGCAGTATTTT | CASSLRGGREDTQYF
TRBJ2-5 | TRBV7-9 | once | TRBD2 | TGTGCCAGCAGCACCGGGACTAGCCTTGAGACCCAGTACTTC | CASSTGTSLETQYF
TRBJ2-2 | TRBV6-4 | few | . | TGTGCCAGCAGTGAAACCCCAGAGGGACGCACCGGGGAGCTGTTTTTT | CASSETPEGRTGELFF
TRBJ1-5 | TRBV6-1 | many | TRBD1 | TGTGCCAGTTCCGGGACAGGGAGTAATCAGCCCCAGCATTTT | CASSGTGSNQPQHF
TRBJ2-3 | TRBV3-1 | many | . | TGTGCCAGCAGCCAACGAGACTTTTCAGATACGCAGTATTTT | CASSQRDFSDTQYF
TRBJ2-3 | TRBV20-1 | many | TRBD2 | TGCAGTGCTAGAGTAGTGAGCGGGGGAGACACAGATACGCAGTATTTT | CSARVVSGGDTDTQYF
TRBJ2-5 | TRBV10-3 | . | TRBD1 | TGTGCCATCAGTGAGCGACAGGGGGCAGAGACCCAGTACTTC | CAISERQGAETQYF
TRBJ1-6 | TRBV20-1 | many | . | TGCAGTGCTAGAGGCGGAACAGGGAATTCACCCCTCCACTTT | CSARGGTGNSPLHF
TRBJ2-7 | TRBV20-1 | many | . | TGCAGTGCTAGAGATGAGGCCTCCTACGAGCAGTACTTC | CSARDEASYEQYF
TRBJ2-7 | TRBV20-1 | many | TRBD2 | TGCAGTGCTATGGGACTAGCGAGCTCCTACGAGCAGTACTTC | CSAMGLASSYEQYF
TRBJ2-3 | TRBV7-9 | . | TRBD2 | TGTGCCAGCAGCTTCCGTACGTTAGCGGGGGGGCCTGGAGATACGCAGTATTTT | CASSFRTLAGGPGDTQYF
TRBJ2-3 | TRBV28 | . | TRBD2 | TGTGCCAGCAGCTTAGCGGGAGGGGGAGATACGCAGTATTTT | CASSLAGGGDTQYF
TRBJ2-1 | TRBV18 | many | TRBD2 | TGTGCCAGCTCACCACAGGCTGTGGGGGGGGATGAGCAGTTCTTC | CASSPQAVGGDEQFF
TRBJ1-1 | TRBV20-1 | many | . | TGCAGTGCCATCCCGTCGTGGGACGCTAAAGCTTTCTTT | CSAIPSWDAKAFF